This T cell receptor (beta chain) was found in a study of sequential checkpoint blockade in melanoma. Overall study: Randomization was 1:1 between first-line nivolumab→ipilimumab and ipilimumab→nivolumab. The study's findings and limits: Rising tumor T-cell fraction and clonality meant about 30 times likelier benefit.

Documented treatment: randomized to nivolumab then ipilimumab (arm A) or the reverse (arm B). The germline V gene has CDR1 LNHNV and CDR2 YYDKDF (reference sequence). V lost 3 bases, J lost 5 bases, and 16 bases lay in between. The CDR3 contains 15 residues. Regarding this clone: Its antigen is unidentified.

Sequencing was performed with immunoSEQ multiplex PCR; in TCRdb, only in-frame clones are kept and a portion is missing. The sample records over 10,000 clones, roughly 27% being singletons. The specimen was tumor tissue (inferred from file names), collected from a patient given nivolumab and ipilimumab in sequence. This receptor was taken from a human donor with melanoma. V gene TRBV15 combines with J gene TRBJ2-5; the D gene could be TRBD1 or TRBD2 (5 bases each). CDR3 amino acids: CATSRLRGAWETQYF. DNA of the CDR3: TGTGCCACCAGCAGGCTGAGAGGGGCTTGGGAGACCCAGTACTTC.